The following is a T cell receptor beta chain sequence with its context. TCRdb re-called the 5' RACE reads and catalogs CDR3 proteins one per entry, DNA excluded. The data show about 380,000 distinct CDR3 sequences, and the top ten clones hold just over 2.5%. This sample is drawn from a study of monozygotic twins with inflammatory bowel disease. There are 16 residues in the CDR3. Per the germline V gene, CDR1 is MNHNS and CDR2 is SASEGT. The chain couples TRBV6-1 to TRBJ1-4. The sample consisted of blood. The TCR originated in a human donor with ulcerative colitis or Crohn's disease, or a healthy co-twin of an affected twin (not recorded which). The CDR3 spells CASREFQGYPNEKLFF.